This T cell receptor beta chain was captured in a study of molecular identifiers for immune sequencing clone quantification. Study-wide results and limits: Clonotypes topping 20 RNA copies carried over 98% of effector molecules but under 1% of naive ones.

This clonotype was picked up a small number of times. Its antigen is not identified. Bulk TCR libraries were made with methods that had been previously described and with listed TCR primers. Each CDR3 protein is one row after TCRdb ran MiXCR on the PCR reads. The sample shows 9,500 to 15,000 distinct CDR3 sequences, roughly 18% of them seen only once. This CDR3 spans 12 amino acids. Per germline, CDR1 SGHTA and CDR2 FQGTGA. V shed 0 bases and J shed 4 bases, with 2 bases lying between them. With 10%, 30% or 50% of RNA, about 20,000 to 1,100,000 naive CD8 T cells were sequenced. A CD8+CD4-CCR7+CD45RA+ phenotype served as the sorting definition for naive CD8 T cells.

Specimen: naive CD8+ T cells from blood, with Jurkat cell RNA spiked in. This sample's subset: FACS-sorted CD8+CD4-CCR7+CD45RA+ naive T cells. This chain connects TRBV7-3 to TRBJ2-3; D is unresolved. This receptor was identified in a human donor in good health. Some libraries in this study had Jurkat cell RNA spiked in. The CDR3 coding sequence is TGTGCCAGCAGCTTAACGTCAGATACGCAGTATTTT. It translates to CASSLTSDTQYF.